This T cell receptor beta chain was captured in a study of blood T cell repertoires in COVID-19. Background on the study: Collection of acute and convalescent COVID-19 samples took place in the United States, Italy and Spain.

As processed by the authors: Nucleated cell counts were estimated from reference gene primer amplification. Using immunoSEQ multiplex PCR, the repertoire was profiled, and TCRdb retains in-frame clones only, with some absent. The DNA gave D and trimming, while V, J and clone size come from that table. This sample has about 83,000 clones, with around 90% found just once. Trimming took off 6 bases at V and 0 bases at J, with 18 bases between the two ends. Germline V CDR1 and CDR2: LNHDA, SQIVND (reference sequence). CDR3 size: 17 residues. The chain couples TRBV19 to TRBJ1-3; D perhaps matches TRBD1 (5 bases). This clonotype originated in a woman older than 75 with active or convalescent COVID-19. Source material: peripheral blood. The CDR3 bases are TGTGCCAGTAGCGGGAGGAGACAGCAGTACTCTGGAAACACCATATATTTT. Protein: CASSGRRQQYSGNTIYF.